A single sample is the source of the 28 T cell receptor beta chains below, sequenced in a study of blood T cells in healthy people across ages. A J-beta primer mix and a sample-barcoded 5' primer were used in a second PCR of roughly 7 to 12 cycles. TCRdb re-derived calls from the 5' RACE reads in MiXCR, one entry per CDR3 protein. Of around 1.1 million distinct CDR3 sequences listed, around two fifths are singletons. The sample consisted of blood. The origin of the receptors is a man between 18 and 35 years old in good health.

The V and J genes are TRBV6-5 and TRBJ2-1, with a weak D call TRBD1 (6 bases). The DNA end lines up better with TRBJ2-7; the J call may be wrong. CDR1 and CDR2 (germline): MNHEY, SVGAGI. CDR3 length: 16 amino acids. The CDR3 DNA reads TGTGCCAGCAGTTACTCGGGGGCCAGCTCCTACAATGAGCAGTACTTC. Translating it yields CASSYSGASSYNEQYF.

This clonotype was detected only a few times. This chain connects TRBV7-2 to TRBJ1-1; D not certain. Germline V gives CDR1 SGHTA, CDR2 FQGNSA. This CDR3 contains 12 residues. V lost 5 bases, J lost 11 bases, and 15 bases lay in between. CDR3 loop: CASSLSLMTAFF. Written as DNA, the CDR3 is TGTGCCAGCAGCCTCAGTCTTATGACTGCTTTCTTT.

This clonotype was recorded a few times. The chain employs TRBV10-3 and TRBJ2-1; TRBD2 matches 7 bases. The CDR3 length is 13 residues. Germline V gene data show CDR1 as ENHRY and CDR2 as SYGVKD. V dropped 7 bases and J dropped 8; count of bases not matched to a gene: 8. This chain's CDR3 is CAITDGGSYEQFF. The CDR3 bases are TGTGCCATCACTGACGGGGGGAGTTATGAGCAGTTCTTC.

This clonotype showed up just a few times. V usage is TRBV9 and J usage is TRBJ2-1; TRBD1 matches 8 bases. CDR1 SGDLS and CDR2 YYNGEE come from the germline V gene. With 3 bases clipped from V and 6 bases from J, the junction kept 5 bases outside the gene matches. There are 14 residues in the CDR3. This CDR3 reads CASSGTGRVNEQFF. Here the CDR3 DNA reads TGTGCCAGCAGCGGGACAGGGCGGGTCAATGAGCAGTTCTTC.

This clonotype was observed a handful of times. This rearrangement joins TRBV6-1 to TRBJ2-1, with 7 nucleotides matching TRBD2. The ends lost 10 bases at V and 3 bases at J; junction bases unmatched: 12. The CDR3 covers 15 residues. In germline, CDR1 is MNHNS, CDR2 SASEGT. CDR3 in DNA: TGTGCCATCGGGAAGGGAGGGGTGAACTACAATGAGCAGTTCTTC. It codes for CAIGKGGVNYNEQFF.

The V and J genes are TRBV7-2 and TRBJ1-2; 7 positions match TRBD1. This CDR3 has 15 residues. Per germline, CDR1 SGHTA and CDR2 FQGNSA. V lost 5 bases to trimming and J lost 6 bases; unmatched junction nucleotides: 12. CDR3: CASSQGGGGYHGYTF. CDR3 coding DNA: TGTGCCAGCAGCCAAGGAGGAGGGGGCTACCATGGCTACACCTTC.

The V and J genes are TRBV12-3 or TRBV12-4 and TRBJ2-7; 9 nucleotides match TRBD1. V lost 6 bases and J lost 1; bases outside the gene matches: 10. The CDR3 has 16 amino acids. The CDR3: CASRPDRDRASYEQYF. Here the CDR3 DNA reads TGTGCCAGCAGGCCGGACCGGGACAGGGCTTCCTACGAGCAGTACTTC.

This clonotype turned up a few times. The chain is built from TRBV12-3 or TRBV12-4 and TRBJ2-7; D not resolved. V lost 1 base to trimming and J lost 4 bases, with 14 bases between them. This CDR3 is built from 15 residues. The DNA for the CDR3 is TGTGCCAGCAGTTTAGGTTCGTCCGGCCGGTACGAGCAGTACTTC. It codes for CASSLGSSGRYEQYF.

The table lists this clonotype with many counts. The gene calls are TRBV4-2 and TRBJ2-1, with unresolved D. The CDR3 has 12 amino acids. V was cut by 1 base and J by 7 bases, with 5 bases left in between. Germline CDR1 is LGHNA and CDR2 is YNFKEQ. This CDR3 reads CASSQVRNEQFF. For the CDR3, the DNA is TGTGCCAGCAGCCAAGTGAGAAATGAGCAGTTCTTC.

The V call is TRBV28, the J call TRBJ1-1, with 7 bases matching TRBD1. The germline gives CDR1 MDHEN, CDR2 SYDVKM. The CDR3 runs to 12 residues. CDR3 DNA sequence: TGTAGGACCGGGACAGAGAACACTGAAGCTTTCTTT. This gives the protein CRTGTENTEAFF.

This clonotype occurred many times. The chain uses TRBV29-1 and TRBJ2-7; D gene uncertain. The CDR3 runs 12 residues. Germline assignment: CDR1 SQVTM and CDR2 ANQGSEA. V lost 0 bases to trimming and J lost 7 bases, with 10 bases between them. CDR3 region: CSVEDTTREQYF. In DNA form, the CDR3 reads TGCAGCGTTGAAGACACGACGAGGGAGCAGTACTTC.

The chain uses TRBV29-1 and TRBJ2-3, with 9 nucleotides matching TRBD2. This CDR3 spans 12 amino acids. Looked up from germline, CDR1 is SQVTM and CDR2 is ANQGSEA. V was clipped by 1 base and J by 11 bases; unmatched bases: 4. The CDR3 protein is CSVEAAGGRQYF. CDR3 coding DNA: TGCAGCGTTGAAGCGGCGGGGGGGAGGCAGTATTTT.

The table lists this clonotype with a few counts. The chain employs TRBV7-2 and TRBJ2-6; D is unclear. This CDR3 spans 15 amino acids. Between the trimmed V and J ends, which lost 5 bases and 0 bases, there was a span of 8 bases. CDR1 and CDR2 from the germline V gene are SGHTA and FQGNSA. CDR3 loop: CASSKVPSGANVLTF. The DNA of the CDR3 is TGTGCCAGCAGCAAAGTTCCCTCTGGGGCCAACGTCCTGACTTTC.

V is TRBV20-1 and J is TRBJ1-5; the match to TRBD1 covers 7 bases. The length of the CDR3 is 12 residues. Trimming took 3 bases from V and 14 from J; bases not matched to a gene: 10. Germline-derived CDR1 and CDR2 are DFQATT and SNEGSKA (reference sequence). The CDR3 DNA follows: TGCAGTGCTAGGCTCAGGGGGAGGGGAGAGCATTTT. Protein product: CSARLRGRGEHF.

With regard to this clonotype: A much larger clone lies a single base off, so this may be a read error. This chain connects TRBV4-1 to TRBJ1-2; D is unclear. This CDR3 comprises 14 residues. Germline-derived CDR1 and CDR2 are MGHRA and YSYEKL. The CDR3 spells CASSQGPSNYGHTF. CDR3 coding DNA: TGCGCCAGCAGCCAAGGACCTTCTAACTATGGCCACACCTTC.

The rearrangement joins TRBV10-3 to TRBJ2-2; possibly TRBD2 for D (6 bases). The germline gives CDR1 ENHRY, CDR2 SYGVKD. The CDR3 covers 16 residues. Trimming took 1 base from V and 0 from J, leaving 9 bases between them. The CDR3 DNA reads as TGTGCCATCAGTGAGTGGGGGGAGCCGAACACCGGGGAGCTGTTTTTT. Protein product: CAISEWGEPNTGELFF.

This clonotype was counted a few times. The chain recombines TRBV30 with TRBJ2-3; D gene ambiguous. This CDR3 comprises 12 residues. Per germline, CDR1 GTSNPN and CDR2 SVGIG (reference sequence). Trimming removed 2 bases at V and 7 bases at J, with 10 bases between. CDR3 residues: CAWSKEDNTQYF. The DNA for the CDR3 is TGTGCCTGGAGTAAAGAAGATAATACGCAGTATTTT.

The table lists this clonotype with a few counts. As DNA, the CDR3 is TGTGCCAGCAGCCCGCTAAGGGGCTCAGATACGCAGTATTTT. The encoded protein is CASSPLRGSDTQYF. The chain employs TRBV7-2 and TRBJ2-3; TRBD1 might be the D (5 bases). With 5 bases removed from V and 4 bases from J, the gap between germline ends came to 13 bases. Germline values: CDR1 SGHTA, CDR2 FQGNSA. This CDR3 comprises 14 residues. The complete variable domain, with remaining parts taken from reference TRBV7-2 and TRBJ2-3, reads GAGVSQSPSNKVTEKGKDVELRCDPISGHTALYWYRQSLGQGLEFLIYFQGNSAPDKSGLPSDRFSAERTGGSVSTLTIQRTQQEDSAVYLCASSPLRGSDTQYFGPGTRLTVL.

This clonotype has only a few counts. The V call is TRBV6-5, the J call TRBJ2-1; possibly TRBD2 for D (5 bases). This CDR3 has 13 residues. Germline-derived CDR1 and CDR2 are MNHEY and SVGAGI. The germline V and J ends were trimmed by 7 bases and 10 bases, with 17 bases remaining between them. This CDR3 is CASTQNGVREQFF. The CDR3 nucleotides read TGTGCCAGCACCCAAAACGGGGTTCGGGAGCAGTTCTTC.

This clonotype was detected many times. The CDR3 region has the DNA TGTGCCAGCAGCGTAGCTCCTACGACAGACGAGCAGTACTTC. Translation gives CASSVAPTTDEQYF. This chain connects TRBV9 to TRBJ2-7; weak D call: TRBD1 (5 bases). The V end lost 0 bases, the J end lost 5 bases, and 12 bases lay between the germline ends. CDR1 is SGDLS and CDR2 is YYNGEE in the germline V gene. This CDR3 is 14 amino acids long. Based on the CDR3 plus reference TRBV9 and TRBJ2-7, the full variable domain is DSGVTQTPKHLITATGQRVTLRCSPRSGDLSVYWYQQSLDQGLQFLIQYYNGEERAKGNILERFSAQQFPDLHSELNLSSLELGDSALYFCASSVAPTTDEQYFGPGTRLTVT.

The chain combines TRBV27 with TRBJ1-1, with 7 bases aligning to TRBD1. Germline loops: CDR1 MNHEY, CDR2 SMNVEV (reference sequence). V shed 8 bases and J 3 bases; nucleotides not matched to a gene: 3. The CDR3 sequence is 12 residues long. The CDR3 DNA follows: TGTGCCAGCTTTGACAGGGACACTGAAGCTTTCTTT. It specifies CASFDRDTEAFF.

This clonotype was found a few times. The chain combines TRBV12-3 or TRBV12-4 with TRBJ1-5; no clear D. This CDR3 has 15 amino acids. With 5 bases removed from V and 5 bases from J, the gap between germline ends came to 16 bases. This CDR3 is CASSTTTRRYQPQHF. Written as DNA, the CDR3 is TGTGCCAGCAGTACGACTACACGGAGATATCAGCCCCAGCATTTT.

This clonotype came up a few times. The rearrangement uses TRBV6-1 and TRBJ2-1; D ambiguous. The V gene's germline CDR1 is MNHNS and CDR2 SASEGT. The ends were cut back, 2 bases at V and 2 bases at J, with 13 bases in the middle. The CDR3 is 16 amino acids. The CDR3 DNA sequence: TGTGCCAGCAGTGAACTCGAAAGAGATGCCTACAATGAGCAGTTCTTC. Translated, it gives CASSELERDAYNEQFF.

This chain joins TRBV4-1 and TRBJ1-2; D remains unclear. Germline lookup yields CDR1 MGHRA and CDR2 YSYEKL. The V end lost 0 bases, the J end lost 2 bases, and 13 bases lay between the germline ends. The CDR3 is 16 residues long. The CDR3 nucleotides are TGCGCCAGCAGCCAAGAAGTTGAGGGCTTCAACTATGGCTACACCTTC. This encodes CASSQEVEGFNYGYTF.

This chain's CDR3 is CATRDRGTDTQYF. Written as DNA, the CDR3 is TGCGCCACCAGGGACAGGGGAACAGATACGCAGTATTTT. The chain combines TRBV5-1 with TRBJ2-3, with 10 bases aligning to TRBD1. CDR1 and CDR2 from the germline V gene are SGHRS and YFSETQ. The CDR3 loop spans 13 amino acids. V was clipped by 9 bases and J by 3 bases; unmatched bases: 4.

The rearrangement uses TRBV15 and TRBJ1-5, with TRBD1 as a possible D gene (5 bases). Germline CDR1 is LNHNV and CDR2 is YYDKDF (reference sequence). The V end lost 8 bases, the J end lost 5 bases, and 22 bases lay between the germline ends. The CDR3 runs 16 residues. This chain's CDR3 is CATAISTGTADQPQHF. The CDR3 DNA reads as TGTGCCACCGCTATTTCTACTGGGACGGCGGATCAGCCCCAGCATTTT.

The J gene is TRBJ2-1, the V gene TRBV28; tentatively, D is TRBD1 or TRBD2 (5 bases each). The CDR3 loop spans 15 amino acids. Per the germline V gene, CDR1 is MDHEN and CDR2 is SYDVKM. V lost 4 bases, J lost 1 base, and 11 bases lay in between. DNA for the CDR3: TGTGCCAGCAGTTCTGGGGGTCTGTCCTACAATGAGCAGTTCTTC. This encodes CASSSGGLSYNEQFF.

The chain carries TRBV20-1 and TRBJ2-1; D is unclear. This CDR3 is 12 amino acids long. Germline CDR1 and CDR2: DFQATT and SNEGSKA (reference sequence). Trimming took 7 bases from V and 5 from J, leaving 12 bases between them. The CDR3 DNA reads TGCAGTGGGTCAAACCGGCACAATGAGCAGTTCTTC. It translates to CSGSNRHNEQFF.